This T cell receptor beta chain was recovered during a study of blood T cell repertoires in COVID-19 (dated by TCRdb to 2020 to 2022). Describing the broader study: The collaborator samples originated in the United States, Italy and Spain and spanned the acute and convalescent phases of COVID-19. Deeply sampled blood TCRbeta repertoires from subjects exposed to, actively infected with, or recovered from COVID-19 were included in the dataset. The sample metadata nearly always contained a de-identified subject ID, COVID-19 status, age in years and sex. The samples were drawn from the first 160 participants of the ongoing ImmuneRACE study and from 950 to 1,500 subjects provided by 6 global collaborators. Where HLA class I and class II types were available, the types were taken from metadata supplied by the sample provider, not from assay-based typing. The repertoires were released in a freely available public database intended as a resource for research on the immune response to SARS-CoV-2. The prospective study material was composed of cDNA or gDNA derived from T cells, B-cell-depleted T cells, or PBMCs.

Collaborating institutions collected whole blood in K2EDTA tubes following their own protocols. For TCRbeta analysis, collaborators shipped samples as frozen whole blood, isolated PBMCs, or DNA extracted from either of those sample types. What the study reported, not specific to this receptor: The amount of clinical and demographic metadata varied by source and participant and was provided uncurated.

From cysteine to phenylalanine, the CDR3 is 17 amino acids long. The read is trimmed to its CDR3 DNA, 51 bases read in frame from base 1. V and J lose 0 bases and 0 bases, and a span of 13 bases separates them. CDR1 and CDR2, looked up from the germline V gene, are SGDLS and YYNGEE. Of note for this clone: The target of this receptor is not known. It has no much larger one-base neighbor in the sample; base qualities were not kept.

TCRbeta CDR3 regions were amplified from genomic DNA by means of the immunoSEQ Assay, a bias-controlled multiplex PCR. The study's own analysis went as follows. Within the assay, amplification of reference gene primers was used to estimate how many nucleated cells each sample contained. To quantify the absolute abundance of each unique TCRbeta CDR3 rearrangement, sequence reads were collapsed and filtered. For each sample, productive Simpson clonality was calculated by taking the square root of Simpson's diversity index across productive rearrangements. In TCRdb, the immuneACCESS table is reduced to in-frame sequences with V and J assigned. These tables do not hold every clone; where another copy was compared, an unresolved V gene accounts for under half, and the others remain unexplained. That table furnishes V, J and clone size, whereas the DNA furnished D and trimming. The sample table holds tens of thousands of clones, of which 88% were seen once. 1.9% of the sample rests with the top ten.

The receptor was isolated from a woman of 80 years or more with active or convalescent COVID-19. The rearranged segments are TRBV9 and TRBJ1-3; a tentative D match to TRBD1 spans 6 bases. The sample was peripheral blood. The CDR3 protein: CASSVGGLTHSGNTIYF. The DNA is as follows: TGTGCCAGCAGCGTAGGGGGGCTAACTCACTCTGGAAACACCATATATTTT.